This TCR beta chain was retrieved from a study of shared clonotypes between healthy human individuals. Using immunoSEQ multiplex PCR, the repertoire was profiled, and TCRdb retains in-frame clones only, with some absent. Counted here are fewer than 1.6 million clones, approximately 98.5% occurring once; the ten biggest clones make up about 0.35%. Remarks on this clone: Its antigen is not identified.

The study, taken as a whole, reports: Estimated clonotype richness was generally higher in naive than memory subsets.

The CDR3 runs 15 residues. J was trimmed by 3 bases and V by 1 base; bases with no gene match: 6. Germline-derived CDR1 and CDR2 are SEHNR and FQNEAQ (reference sequence). V is TRBV7-9 and J is TRBJ2-7, with TRBD1 matching over 7 bases. The specimen was naive CD4+ T cells sorted from blood. Sample subset: CD45RA+ positively selected. This clonotype originated in a man aged 25-45 years in good health. CDR3 DNA sequence: TGTGCCAGCAGCTTAGGGGACAGAGAAGTCTACGAGCAGTACTTC. This sequence encodes CASSLGDREVYEQYF.